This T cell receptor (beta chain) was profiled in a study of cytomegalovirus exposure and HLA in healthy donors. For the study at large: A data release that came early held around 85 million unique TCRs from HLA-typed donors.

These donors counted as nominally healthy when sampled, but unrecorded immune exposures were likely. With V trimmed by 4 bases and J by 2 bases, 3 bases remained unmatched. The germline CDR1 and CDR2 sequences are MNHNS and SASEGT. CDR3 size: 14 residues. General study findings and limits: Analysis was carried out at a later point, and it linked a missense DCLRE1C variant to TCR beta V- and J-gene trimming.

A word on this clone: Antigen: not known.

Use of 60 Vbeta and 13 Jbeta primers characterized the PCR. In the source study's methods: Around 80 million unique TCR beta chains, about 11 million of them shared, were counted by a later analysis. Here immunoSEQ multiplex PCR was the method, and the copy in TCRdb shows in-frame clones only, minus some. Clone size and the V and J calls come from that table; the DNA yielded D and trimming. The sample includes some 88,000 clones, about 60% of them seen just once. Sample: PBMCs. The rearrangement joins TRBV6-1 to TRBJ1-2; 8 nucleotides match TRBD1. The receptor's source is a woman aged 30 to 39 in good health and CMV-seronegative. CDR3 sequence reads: CASSGDRSNYGYTF. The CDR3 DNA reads TGTGCCAGCAGTGGGGACAGGTCGAACTATGGCTACACCTTC.